This T cell receptor (beta chain) was recorded in a study of T-cell memory formation after mild COVID-19. Overall study context: Most TCR clusters belonged to a single donor.

This clonotype was seen only a few times. Constant-segment primers and 5'RACE yielded cDNA libraries for TCR alpha and TCR beta, each carrying sample barcodes and UMIs. A single record per CDR3 protein comes from TCRdb applying MiXCR to the 5' RACE reads. Seen here are around 300,000 distinct CDR3 sequences, approximately 13% observed once, and the top ten hold about a fifth. This CDR3 contains 14 residues. Trimming left V 3 bases short and J 3 bases short, with 10 bases between. CDR1 is SGHTA, CDR2 FQGNSA, per germline. The chain carries TRBV7-2 and TRBJ2-3, with D perhaps matching TRBD2 (5 bases). Specimen: PBMCs or a T cell subset sorted from them (not recorded which). The clonotype was recovered from a man between 18 and 35 years old who had mild COVID-19 (a few samples of this study predate the infection). Cell type and time point are not known. CDR3: CASSFGGWTDTQYF. The CDR3 bases are TGTGCCAGCAGCTTTGGAGGTTGGACAGATACGCAGTATTTT.